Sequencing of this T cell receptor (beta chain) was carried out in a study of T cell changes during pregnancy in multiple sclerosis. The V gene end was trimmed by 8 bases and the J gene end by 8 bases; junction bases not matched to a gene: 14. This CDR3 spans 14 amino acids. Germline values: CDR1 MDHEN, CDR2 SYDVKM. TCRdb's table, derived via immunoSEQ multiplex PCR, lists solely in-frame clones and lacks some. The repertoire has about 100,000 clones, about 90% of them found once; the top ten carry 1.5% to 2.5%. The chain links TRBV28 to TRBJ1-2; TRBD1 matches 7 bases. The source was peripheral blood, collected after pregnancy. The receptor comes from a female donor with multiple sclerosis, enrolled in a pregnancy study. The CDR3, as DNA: TGTGCCAGCCGGGGACAGTCGAGAACGGGGGGCTACACCTTC. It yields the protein CASRGQSRTGGYTF.